The present T cell receptor (beta chain) was sequenced within a study of radiation and T cells in renal cell carcinoma. Study-level background: Nephrectomy followed 15 Gy stereotactic body radiation by 4 weeks.

The time point is: baseline pretreatment blood. Treatment indicated: 15 Gy SBRT to primary tumor, nephrectomy 4 weeks later. General study points: In blood, top tumor clones expanded by 2 weeks, shrinking by 4.

A word on this clone: The antigen is unknown.

Germline V CDR1 and CDR2: SGHRS, YFSETQ. This CDR3 has 12 amino acids. V was trimmed by 3 bases and J by 5 bases, leaving 8 bases between them. Repertoires were generated with immunoSEQ multiplex PCR, while TCRdb's copy carries only in-frame clones and drops some. The sample holds approximately 45,000 clones, approximately 83% seen once. The V gene is TRBV5-1, the J gene TRBJ2-5, with TRBD2 as a possible D gene (5 bases). This sequence originates from a woman aged 70-85 years with renal cell carcinoma. The specimen was blood, collected from a patient whose treatment included radiotherapy and nephrectomy. CDR3 sequence reads: CASSWGDETQYF. CDR3 nucleotides: TGCGCCAGCAGCTGGGGAGACGAGACCCAGTACTTC.